Listed below are T cell receptor beta chains from one sample, sequenced in a study of PD-1 and CTLA-4 blockade in melanoma. The protocol was immunoSEQ multiplex PCR, while the TCRdb copy is restricted to in-frame clones and leaves out a portion. The table has about 30,000 clones, about 88% seen once. Sequenced here: CD8+ T cells from peripheral blood, sampled from a patient given anti-PD-1 treatment. All receptors come from a human donor with melanoma. Each CDR3 is given with its conserved first and last residue. A D gene is named only where the DNA matches it firmly. A row's size may be missing; if present it is once, few, many or a size class.

>-|-|TRBV27|TRBJ1-5
CASSSSSGGNQPQHF
TGTGCCAGCAGTTCGTCATCTGGAGGCAATCAGCCCCAGCATTTT
>-|-|TRBV7-2|TRBJ1-2
CASSPGPGNYGYTF
TGTGCCAGCAGCCCCGGACCAGGGAACTATGGCTACACCTTC
>-|TRBD2|TRBV19|TRBJ2-2
CASSATAGDYTGELFF
TGTGCCAGTAGTGCCACGGCGGGGGACTACACCGGGGAGCTGTTTTTT
>-|-|TRBV4-2|TRBJ1-1
CASSQDPAGTEAFF
TGTGCCAGCAGCCAAGATCCCGCGGGCACTGAAGCTTTCTTT
>-|-|TRBV4-3|TRBJ2-3
CASSQGEFTDTQYF
TGCGCCAGCAGCCAAGGAGAGTTCACAGATACGCAGTATTTT
>-|-|TRBV3-1/TRBV3-2|TRBJ1-6
CASSQVVGTNSYNSPLHF
TGTGCCAGCAGCCAAGTAGTCGGGACTAACTCCTATAATTCACCCCTCCACTTT
>-|-|TRBV7-6|TRBJ1-1
CASSSDRNTEAFF
TGTGCCAGCAGCAGTGACAGGAACACTGAAGCTTTCTTT
>-|-|TRBV28|TRBJ1-6
CASSSGTDHSPLHF
TGTGCCAGCTCCTCCGGGACCGACCATTCACCCCTCCACTTT
>-|TRBD2|TRBV5-1|TRBJ2-1
CASSSLTSGHNEQFF
TGCGCCAGCAGCTCGTTGACTAGCGGGCACAATGAGCAGTTCTTC
>-|TRBD1|TRBV28|TRBJ2-2
CASSSGQGNTGELFF
TGTGCCAGCAGTTCGGGACAGGGGAACACCGGGGAGCTGTTTTTT
>-|-|TRBV6-4|TRBJ2-1
CASSAGHGANEQFF
TGTGCCAGCAGTGCTGGACACGGCGCCAATGAGCAGTTCTTC
>-|-|TRBV5-5|TRBJ1-4
CASSLGMENEKLFF
TGTGCCAGCAGCTTGGGGATGGAGAATGAAAAACTGTTTTTT
>-|-|TRBV19|TRBJ2-1
CASSIFNEQFF
TGTGCCAGTAGTATATTCAATGAGCAGTTCTTC
>once|-|TRBV7-3|TRBJ2-1
CASSLTGNEQFF
TGTGCCAGCAGCTTAACAGGCAATGAGCAGTTCTTC
>-|TRBD2|TRBV7-6|TRBJ2-2
CASSLATSDSGELFF
TGTGCCAGCAGCTTAGCGACTAGCGACAGCGGGGAGCTGTTTTTT
>-|-|TRBV7-2|TRBJ2-3
CASSNPGSMDTQYF
TGTGCCAGCAGCAACCCCGGGTCCATGGATACGCAGTATTTT
>-|TRBD1|TRBV2|TRBJ1-6
CASHDRGSSYNSPLHF
TGTGCCAGCCATGACAGGGGAAGCTCCTATAATTCACCCCTCCACTTT
>-|-|TRBV27|TRBJ1-1
CASSGGEGNTEAFF
TGTGCCAGCAGTGGGGGGGAGGGGAACACTGAAGCTTTCTTT
>-|-|TRBV4-3|TRBJ1-1
CASSLEGLGTEAFF
TGCGCCAGCAGCCTCGAAGGGCTGGGGACTGAAGCTTTCTTT
>-|-|TRBV7-2|TRBJ1-4
CASSLNRWGTTNEKLFF
TGTGCCAGCAGCTTAAATCGGTGGGGGACAACTAATGAAAAACTGTTTTTT
>-|TRBD1|TRBV7-9|TRBJ1-2
CASSPSGQGAFVGYTF
TGTGCCAGCAGCCCCAGTGGTCAGGGGGCTTTTGTTGGCTACACCTTC
>-|-|TRBV6-6|TRBJ2-7
CASSYYRAHEQYF
TGTGCCAGCAGTTATTACAGGGCCCACGAGCAGTACTTC
>-|-|TRBV19|TRBJ2-3
CASSIAGWEDTQYF
TGTGCCAGTAGTATCGCGGGTTGGGAAGATACGCAGTATTTT
>-|-|TRBV24-1|TRBJ1-5
CATSLRGHNQPQHF
TGTGCCACCAGTTTACGGGGCCACAATCAGCCCCAGCATTTT
>-|-|TRBV2|TRBJ1-5
CASTYRRATDQPQHF
TGTGCCAGCACGTACCGCCGAGCAACGGATCAGCCCCAGCATTTT
>-|TRBD1|TRBV2|TRBJ2-5
CASRPRQGAGETQYF
TGTGCCAGCAGGCCTCGACAGGGGGCTGGGGAGACCCAGTACTTC
>-|-|TRBV19|TRBJ2-3
CASSMFEGDTQYF
TGTGCCAGTAGTATGTTCGAGGGGGATACGCAGTATTTT
>-|-|TRBV28|TRBJ2-3
CASSFISNVDTQYF
TGTGCCAGCAGTTTTATAAGTAATGTGGATACGCAGTATTTT
>-|TRBD1|TRBV27|TRBJ1-5
CASTPGQGVQPQHF
TGTGCCAGCACTCCGGGACAGGGCGTTCAGCCCCAGCATTTT
>few|-|TRBV11-2|TRBJ1-3
CASSYGMGQNTIYF
TGTGCCAGCAGCTATGGAATGGGGCAAAACACCATATATTTT
>-|TRBD1|TRBV28|TRBJ1-1
CASSLLGGASRVTEAFF
TGTGCCAGCAGCCTCCTAGGGGGCGCGAGTAGGGTCACTGAAGCTTTCTTT
>-|-|TRBV6-4|TRBJ2-2
CASTEGGTSGELFF
TGTGCCAGCACCGAGGGGGGGACGAGCGGGGAGCTGTTTTTT
>medium-sized|-|TRBV4-2|TRBJ2-3
CASSQDEATDTQYF
TGTGCCAGCAGCCAAGATGAGGCCACAGATACGCAGTATTTT
>-|TRBD1|TRBV5-1|TRBJ2-5
CASSPDRGQQETQYF
TGCGCCAGCAGCCCCGACAGGGGCCAACAAGAGACCCAGTACTTC
>-|-|TRBV28|TRBJ1-1
CASSRVSGHTEAFF
TGTGCCAGCAGTCGCGTGTCAGGCCACACTGAAGCTTTCTTT
>-|TRBD1|TRBV30|TRBJ2-3
CAWNHRQGGADTQYF
TGTGCCTGGAACCACCGACAGGGGGGCGCAGATACGCAGTATTTT
>-|TRBD2|TRBV13|TRBJ2-3
CASSFSGGRDTQYF
TGTGCCAGCAGCTTCAGCGGGGGGAGGGATACGCAGTATTTT
>once|TRBD1|TRBV6-5|TRBJ1-1
CASSTNRGNTEAFF
TGTGCCAGCAGTACCAACAGGGGTAACACTGAAGCTTTCTTT
>-|-|TRBV19|TRBJ1-2
CASRGPGGYTF
TGTGCCAGCCGCGGGCCCGGAGGCTACACCTTC
>-|TRBD1|TRBV28|TRBJ2-7
CASSLQGAYEQYF
TGTGCCAGCAGTTTGCAGGGGGCATACGAGCAGTACTTC
>-|TRBD1|TRBV19|TRBJ1-5
CASSIDRGRFDQPQHF
TGTGCCAGTAGCATCGACAGGGGGCGGTTCGATCAGCCCCAGCATTTT
>-|-|TRBV6-5|TRBJ2-5
CASSYPPAGLQETQYF
TGTGCCAGCAGTTACCCCCCGGCAGGGTTACAAGAGACCCAGTACTTC
>-|TRBD1|TRBV10-1|TRBJ2-7
CASSNRYSGTGLDEQYF
TGCGCCAGCAGTAATCGTTACTCCGGGACAGGGTTGGACGAGCAGTACTTC
>-|-|TRBV4-2|TRBJ1-1
CASSQDRGSTEAFF
TGTGCCAGCAGCCAAGATCGGGGGAGCACTGAAGCTTTCTTT
>once|TRBD1|TRBV2|TRBJ2-1
CASRGGTGRYNEQFF
TGTGCCAGCAGGGGGGGGACAGGGCGGTACAATGAGCAGTTCTTC
>-|TRBD1|TRBV7-9|TRBJ2-7
CASSRGQVYEQYF
TGTGCCAGCAGCAGGGGACAGGTTTACGAGCAGTACTTC
>few|-|TRBV5-6|TRBJ2-3
CASSLAGPGDTQYF
TGTGCCAGCAGCCTCGCTGGACCCGGGGATACGCAGTATTTT
>-|-|TRBV7-2|TRBJ2-2
CASSLSGTGELFF
TGTGCCAGCAGCTTATCTGGCACCGGGGAGCTGTTTTTT
>-|-|TRBV13|TRBJ2-1
CASSLEGPEVAGDEQFF
TGTGCCAGCAGCTTAGAAGGCCCTGAGGTAGCAGGGGATGAGCAGTTCTTC
>-|TRBD1|TRBV3-1/TRBV3-2|TRBJ2-7
CASSQGGTGTEQYF
TGTGCCAGCAGCCAAGGGGGGACAGGGACCGAGCAGTACTTC
>-|-|TRBV4-1|TRBJ1-5
CASSQDREGDYNQPQHF
TGCGCCAGCAGCCAAGATCGGGAAGGTGACTACAATCAGCCCCAGCATTTT
>-|-|TRBV6-5|TRBJ1-1
CASSQGRTGHTEAFF
TGTGCCAGCAGTCAGGGGAGAACAGGGCACACTGAAGCTTTCTTT